The 17 T cell receptor beta chains listed next were all sequenced from one sample in a study of blood T cell repertoires in COVID-19 (dated by TCRdb to about 2020). Library prep was done by the immunoSEQ multiplex PCR assay. TCRdb carries this immuneACCESS record with in-frame sequences only. Its versions omit some clonotypes, under half of them owing to an unresolved V gene in the studies checked, with the rest unexplained. The sample table lists roughly 54,000 clones, 80% to 90% of them with a count of one. Together, the top ten hold 6.5% of the sample. The source material was peripheral blood. The receptors stem from a woman in her sixties with COVID-19, enrolled during active disease.

This chain joins TRBV3-1 (or the pseudogene TRBV3-2) and TRBJ2-3; 7 bases are shared with TRBD2. V lost 0 bases, J lost 0 bases, and 3 bases stayed unmatched. This CDR3 has 16 residues. Germline lookup yields CDR1 LGHDT and CDR2 YNNKEL (reference sequence). Here the CDR3 DNA reads TGTGCCAGCAGCCAAGAAGCGGGAATTAGCACAGATACGCAGTATTTT. Translated, it gives CASSQEAGISTDTQYF.

The J gene is TRBJ2-2, the V gene TRBV4-1, with 10 bases matching TRBD2. The CDR3 has 19 amino acids. The germline V gene encodes CDR1 MGHRA and CDR2 YSYEKL. V was clipped by 2 bases and J by 6 bases; unmatched bases: 15. The CDR3 DNA reads as TGCGCCAGCAGCCAATGGGGGCTAAGCGGGAGGGCCGAGGCCGGGGAGCTGTTTTTT. Translated: CASSQWGLSGRAEAGELFF.

This chain connects TRBV25-1 to TRBJ1-2; tentatively, D is TRBD1 (5 bases). Germline V gene sequence: CDR1 MGHDK, CDR2 SYGVNS. V gave up 8 bases and J gave up 5 bases, with 9 bases separating them. The CDR3 totals 11 residues. This CDR3 is CASAGGYGYTF. In DNA, the CDR3 is TGTGCCAGCGCCGGGGGTTATGGCTACACCTTC.

J is TRBJ2-2 and V is TRBV9, with D maybe TRBD1 (5 bases). CDR3 length: 15 amino acids. Trimming took 4 bases from V and 1 from J, leaving 11 bases between them. The germline CDR1 and CDR2 sequences are SGDLS and YYNGEE. This CDR3 reads CASSSLGQNTGELFF. Here the CDR3 DNA reads TGTGCCAGCAGCTCGCTAGGACAGAACACCGGGGAGCTGTTTTTT. The whole variable domain, filled in from reference TRBV9 and TRBJ2-2, reads DSGVTQTPKHLITATGQRVTLRCSPRSGDLSVYWYQQSLDQGLQFLIQYYNGEERAKGNILERFSAQQFPDLHSELNLSSLELGDSALYFCASSSLGQNTGELFFGEGSRLTVL.

The CDR3 DNA sequence: TGTGCCAGCAGCAAGTCCACAGGGGTTAGCAATCAGCCCCAGCATTTT. This encodes CASSKSTGVSNQPQHF. This chain connects TRBV5-8 to TRBJ1-5; 7 bases are shared with TRBD1. CDR1 SGHTS and CDR2 YDEGEE come from the germline V gene. With V trimmed by 4 bases and J by 0 bases, 7 bases remained unmatched. CDR3 length equals 16 residues. The variable domain in full, completed from reference TRBV5-8 and TRBJ1-5, reads EAGVTQSPTHLIKTRGQQATLRCSPISGHTSVYWYQQALGLGLQFLLWYDEGEERNRGNFPPRFSGRQFPNYSSELNVNALELEDSALYLCASSKSTGVSNQPQHFGDGTRLSIL.

The V call is TRBV5-1, the J call TRBJ1-2; 8 nucleotides agree with TRBD1. Germline lookup yields CDR1 SGHRS and CDR2 YFSETQ. J gave up 4 bases and V 3 bases, and 2 bases lay outside the gene matches. The CDR3 has 13 residues. CDR3 sequence: CASSWDRTYGYTF. CDR3 sequence (DNA): TGCGCCAGCAGCTGGGACAGGACCTATGGCTACACCTTC. Using reference TRBV5-1 and TRBJ1-2 for the parts outside the CDR3, the full variable domain is KAGVTQTPRYLIKTRGQQVTLSCSPISGHRSVSWYQQTPGQGLQFLFEYFSETQRNKGNFPGRFSGRQFSNSRSEMNVSTLELGDSALYLCASSWDRTYGYTFGSGTRLTVV.

The V gene is TRBV5-6, the J gene TRBJ1-2; D ambiguous. CDR1 and CDR2 (germline): SGHDT, YYEEEE. This CDR3 has 13 residues. V was trimmed by 3 bases and J by 5 bases, leaving 11 bases between them. The CDR3 loop is CASSWVNSYGYTF. CDR3 nucleotide sequence: TGTGCCAGCAGCTGGGTTAACAGTTATGGCTACACCTTC.

This chain connects TRBV6-5 to TRBJ1-5; 8 positions match TRBD1. The CDR3 is 14 residues long. V lost 6 bases, J lost 6 bases, and 7 bases stayed unmatched. Germline V CDR1 and CDR2: MNHEY, SVGAGI. CDR3 sequence reads: CASSRTGYGQPQHF. As DNA, the CDR3 is TGTGCCAGCAGCCGGACAGGGTATGGTCAGCCCCAGCATTTT.

The rearrangement links TRBV24-1 to TRBJ2-1, with a possible D match to TRBD1 (6 bases). This CDR3 has 16 residues. The germline CDR1 and CDR2 sequences are KGHDR and SFDVKD. Trimming stripped 3 bases from V and 4 bases from J, with 15 bases between. CDR3 in DNA: TGTGCCACCAGTGATGCCAGACCCGGACAGTACAATGAGCAGTTCTTC. Amino acids: CATSDARPGQYNEQFF.

The chain is built from TRBV5-4 and TRBJ2-1, with a tentative D call TRBD1 (5 bases). CDR1 SGHNT and CDR2 YYREEE come from the germline V gene (reference sequence). Deletions cut 4 bases from V and 9 bases from J, with 23 bases between. The CDR3 extends over 16 amino acids. The CDR3 nucleotides are TGTGCCAGCAGCCCCAAGGGGTGGGGCAGCGTCAGTGAGCAGTTCTTC. It translates to CASSPKGWGSVSEQFF.

The chain combines TRBV5-6 with TRBJ2-7, with 7 positions matching TRBD2. This CDR3 is 15 amino acids long. CDR1 SGHDT and CDR2 YYEEEE come from the germline V gene. V trimming: 0 bases; J trimming: 3 bases; junction bases outside the gene matches: 6. CDR3 region: CASSLGLADFYEQYF. Here the CDR3 DNA reads TGTGCCAGCAGCTTGGGGCTAGCGGATTTCTACGAGCAGTACTTC.

The V call is TRBV4-1, the J call TRBJ2-1; 12 bases map to TRBD2. V shed 0 bases, J shed 1 base, and the junction held 13 bases outside the gene matches. Germline loops: CDR1 MGHRA, CDR2 YSYEKL. The CDR3 is 21 amino acids. DNA of the CDR3: TGCGCCAGCAGCCAAGATTCTTCTAGCGGGAGGGCGAGGAGTTCCTACAATGAGCAGTTCTTC. This translates into CASSQDSSSGRARSSYNEQFF.

DNA for the CDR3: TGTGCCAGCAGCGTAGCTACCGGACAGGGTCTGGATGGCTACACCTTC. It encodes CASSVATGQGLDGYTF. The chain couples TRBV9 to TRBJ1-2, with 8 bases identical to TRBD1. Germline-derived CDR1 and CDR2 are SGDLS and YYNGEE. Trimming cost V 0 bases and J 6 bases; bases outside gene matches: 10. CDR3 length equals 16 residues.

The chain carries TRBV19 and TRBJ1-5; D remains ambiguous. The V gene lost 2 bases and the J gene lost 0 bases, with 14 bases spanning the gap. CDR3 length equals 17 residues. The V gene's germline CDR1 is LNHDA and CDR2 SQIVND (reference sequence). The CDR3 spells CASSIQANPYSNQPQHF. The CDR3 region has the DNA TGTGCCAGTAGTATACAGGCGAACCCATATAGCAATCAGCCCCAGCATTTT.

J is TRBJ1-5 and V is TRBV4-1; TRBD1 is a possible D gene (6 bases). The CDR3 has 16 amino acids. In germline, CDR1 is MGHRA, CDR2 YSYEKL. Trimming stripped 0 bases from V and 7 bases from J, with 16 bases between. The CDR3 sequence is CASSQEPQGPGQPQHF. Written as DNA, the CDR3 is TGCGCCAGCAGCCAAGAACCACAGGGCCCGGGACAGCCCCAGCATTTT.

The chain has TRBV12-3 or TRBV12-4 and TRBJ2-1; tentatively, D is TRBD2 (6 bases). Trimming took 6 bases from V and 10 from J, leaving 16 bases between them. CDR3 length equals 13 residues. The CDR3 sequence is CASSYRDLNEQFF. The DNA of the CDR3 is TGTGCCAGCAGCTACCGGGACTTAAACGAGCAGTTCTTC.

In this sample, this clone turned up a few times. The rearrangement uses TRBV4-2 and TRBJ1-2; 7 bases are shared with TRBD1. CDR3 length equals 15 residues. With 4 bases clipped from V and 0 bases from J, the junction kept 5 bases outside the gene matches. Germline V CDR1 and CDR2: LGHNA, YNFKEQ. The CDR3 sequence: CASSRYRGTNYGYTF. The CDR3 nucleotides read TGTGCCAGCAGCCGGTACAGGGGTACTAACTATGGCTACACCTTC.